The 27 T cell receptor beta chains reported below all come from one sample, sequenced in a study of blood T cell repertoires in COVID-19. Generated by immunoSEQ multiplex PCR, the TCRdb table keeps only in-frame clones and is missing some. The table lists roughly 300,000 clones, 80% to 95% of them singletons. Sample: PBMCs or T cells enriched from blood (not recorded which). These receptors were obtained from a woman aged 25 to 39 who had recovered from COVID-19.

The chain has TRBV28 and TRBJ2-7; TRBD1 might be the D (6 bases). The CDR3 runs to 14 residues. Germline V gene sequence: CDR1 MDHEN, CDR2 SYDVKM. Trimming shortened V by 8 bases and J by 0 bases, and 14 bases separated the two germline ends. This CDR3 reads CASETGTLSYEQYF. CDR3 DNA sequence: TGTGCCAGCGAAACAGGGACCCTCTCCTACGAGCAGTACTTC.

This clone has only one observation. The chain recombines TRBV4-3 with TRBJ1-1, with a weak D call TRBD1 (6 bases). The length of the CDR3 is 16 residues. Per the germline V gene, CDR1 is LGHNA and CDR2 is YSLEER. The V and J ends lost 3 bases and 2 bases respectively, with 16 bases between them. Here the CDR3 reads CASSHGTDRFNTEAFF. The CDR3 DNA follows: TGCGCCAGCAGCCATGGAACTGACAGGTTTAACACTGAAGCTTTCTTT.

The gene calls are TRBV6-5 and TRBJ2-1; 9 positions match TRBD1. CDR1 is MNHEY and CDR2 is SVGAGI in the germline V gene. The CDR3 is 13 residues long. Unmatched junction bases numbered 3, after V lost 5 bases and J lost 7 bases. DNA for the CDR3: TGTGCCAGCAGTCCCGGGACAGGGAATGAGCAGTTCTTC. Protein: CASSPGTGNEQFF.

This clone was detected only once. This sequence joins TRBV2 and TRBJ2-7; 8 nucleotides line up with TRBD2. This CDR3 spans 14 amino acids. Looked up from germline, CDR1 is SNHLY and CDR2 is FYNNEI. After removal of 1 base from V and 11 bases from J, the junction contained 10 bases not matched to a gene. CDR3 coding DNA: TGTGCCAGCAGTGAAGGAGCGGGAGCAAGATCGAAGTACTTC. Its translation is CASSEGAGARSKYF.

The chain links TRBV27 to TRBJ2-5; D uncertain. V was shortened by 8 bases and J by 4 bases, with 20 bases between the two germline ends. This CDR3 is 15 amino acids long. Germline V gives CDR1 MNHEY, CDR2 SMNVEV (reference sequence). The DNA of the CDR3 is TGTGCCAGCGCATTCAGTGCGGTAGCAGCAGAGACCCAGTACTTC. Its protein is CASAFSAVAAETQYF.

This clone turned up a few times. The chain recombines TRBV7-9 with TRBJ2-2, with unresolved D. This CDR3 is 13 amino acids long. Trimming shortened V by 3 bases and J by 3 bases, and 5 bases separated the two germline ends. The germline gives CDR1 SEHNR, CDR2 FQNEAQ (reference sequence). This CDR3 reads CASSFIDTGELFF. Written as DNA, the CDR3 is TGTGCCAGCAGCTTCATTGACACCGGGGAGCTGTTTTTT.

The chain carries TRBV24-1 and TRBJ2-2, with 10 bases identical to TRBD2. V lost 5 bases to trimming and J lost 6 bases; unmatched junction nucleotides: 2. Germline V lookup: CDR1 KGHDR, CDR2 SFDVKD. This CDR3 has 14 residues. The CDR3 reads CATSGSGRSGELFF. In DNA form, the CDR3 reads TGTGCCACCAGTGGTAGCGGGAGGTCCGGGGAGCTGTTTTTT.

The genes are TRBV4-3 and TRBJ1-6; 10 bases map to TRBD1. The junction had 6 bases not matched to a gene; V was cut back by 0 bases and J by 10 bases. The CDR3 is 16 residues long. Germline CDR1 is LGHNA and CDR2 is YSLEER. The CDR3 region is CASSQDRRTGGSPLHF. Here the CDR3 DNA reads TGCGCCAGCAGCCAAGATCGTCGGACAGGGGGATCACCCCTCCACTTT.

The V call is TRBV28, the J call TRBJ1-4; D uncertain. Germline lookup yields CDR1 MDHEN and CDR2 SYDVKM. Deletions cut 6 bases from V and 4 bases from J, with 12 bases between. The CDR3 has 14 amino acids. CDR3 DNA sequence: TGTGCCAGCAGCCCCTCGGGTGTTAATGAAAAACTGTTTTTT. Translated: CASSPSGVNEKLFF.

Points on this clone: Other DNA sequences in this specimen translate into the identical CDR3. The V call is TRBV19, the J call TRBJ2-5, with D possibly TRBD2 on 5 matching bases. CDR3 length: 13 amino acids. Trimming cost V 4 bases and J 1 base, with 7 bases left between them. Germline-derived CDR1 and CDR2 are LNHDA and SQIVND (reference sequence). DNA for the CDR3: TGTGCCAGTAGTACGGGGAGCCAAGAGACCCAGTACTTC. As protein: CASSTGSQETQYF.

The rearrangement uses TRBV7-2 and TRBJ1-2, with TRBD1 matching 7 bases. Unmatched junction bases numbered 8, after V lost 4 bases and J lost 3 bases. Germline V CDR1 and CDR2: SGHTA, FQGNSA. There are 15 residues in the CDR3. The CDR3 DNA reads TGTGCCAGCAGCTCCGCGGACAGGAATGACTATGGCTACACCTTC. Translation: CASSSADRNDYGYTF.

The rearrangement links TRBV27 to TRBJ2-7, with D perhaps matching TRBD2 (6 bases). The CDR3 loop spans 15 amino acids. The V gene lost 3 bases and the J gene lost 1 base, with 13 bases spanning the gap. The germline V gene encodes CDR1 MNHEY and CDR2 SMNVEV (reference sequence). The CDR3 DNA reads TGTGCCAGCAGTTTTTCGGAGGAGGGTTCCTACGAGCAGTACTTC. Translated, it gives CASSFSEEGSYEQYF.

The V and J genes are TRBV19 and TRBJ1-6; the D is unclear. The CDR3 spans 15 residues. With 6 bases removed from V and 8 bases from J, the gap between germline ends came to 17 bases. Germline V gene data show CDR1 as LNHDA and CDR2 as SQIVND (reference sequence). The CDR3 loop is CASRILWSRDSPLHF. The CDR3 nucleotides are TGTGCCAGTAGAATCTTATGGAGTCGAGATTCACCCCTCCACTTT.

The chain couples TRBV5-5 to TRBJ2-1, with 11 nucleotides matching TRBD1. Germline CDR1 SGHKS, CDR2 YYEKEE (reference sequence). V lost 4 bases to trimming and J lost 2 bases; unmatched junction nucleotides: 2. The CDR3 length is 15 residues. The CDR3, as DNA: TGTGCCAGCAGCCCGGGACAGGGGGCCTACAATGAGCAGTTCTTC. As protein: CASSPGQGAYNEQFF.

This chain connects TRBV3-1 (or the pseudogene TRBV3-2) to TRBJ1-2; D is possibly TRBD1 (6 bases). V was pared by 2 bases and J by 2 bases, with 9 bases between. The CDR3 loop spans 14 amino acids. Germline loops: CDR1 LGHDT, CDR2 YNNKEL (reference sequence). The CDR3 here is CASSQRGGNYGYTF. Here the CDR3 DNA reads TGTGCCAGCAGCCAAAGGGGGGGGAACTATGGCTACACCTTC.

The CDR3 bases are TGTGCCATCAGTGAGGCCGGGGTTGAAGCTTTCTTT. Translation: CAISEAGVEAFF. The rearrangement joins TRBV10-3 to TRBJ1-1; no definite D call. The CDR3 runs 12 residues. Germline CDR1 and CDR2: ENHRY and SYGVKD. Trimming took off 2 bases at V and 7 bases at J, with 8 bases between the two ends.

The CDR3 sequence: CASSFRTGGIYGYTF. The CDR3 DNA sequence: TGTGCCAGCAGCTTTCGGACAGGGGGCATCTATGGCTACACCTTC. V usage is TRBV5-8 and J usage is TRBJ1-2; 11 bases map to TRBD1. The V gene's germline CDR1 is SGHTS and CDR2 YDEGEE. With 2 bases clipped from V and 4 bases from J, the junction kept 4 bases outside the gene matches. This CDR3 has 15 amino acids.

The rearrangement links TRBV18 to TRBJ2-7, with D possibly matching TRBD2 (6 bases). Germline V gene data show CDR1 as KGHSH and CDR2 as LQKENI. The V and J ends lost 0 bases and 1 base respectively, with 10 bases between them. The CDR3 totals 15 residues. The CDR3 reads CASSPPAGPSYEQYF. In DNA, the CDR3 is TGTGCCAGCTCACCACCAGCGGGCCCTTCCTACGAGCAGTACTTC.

This chain connects TRBV6-2 or TRBV6-3 to TRBJ1-1; D gene ambiguous. CDR1 is MNHEY and CDR2 is SVGEGT in the germline V gene. V gave up 5 bases and J gave up 3 bases, with 16 bases separating them. The length of the CDR3 is 15 residues. Written as DNA, the CDR3 is TGTGCCAGCAGTATCCATTGGGGAGGAGACACTGAAGCTTTCTTT. Amino acids: CASSIHWGGDTEAFF.

The V and J genes are TRBV2 and TRBJ1-5; the match to TRBD1 covers 8 bases. The J segment lost 4 bases and the V segment lost 4 bases, leaving 12 bases of the junction unmatched. CDR3 length: 17 amino acids. In germline, CDR1 is SNHLY, CDR2 FYNNEI. The CDR3 coding sequence is TGTGCCAGCAGTGTGGAGGGGGGCAGGGGGCTAAATCAGCCCCAGCATTTT. It is translated as CASSVEGGRGLNQPQHF.

The rearrangement links TRBV3-1 (or the pseudogene TRBV3-2) to TRBJ2-1, with 10 bases that match TRBD1. J gave up 7 bases and V 6 bases, and 9 bases lay outside the gene matches. Germline loops: CDR1 LGHDT, CDR2 YNNKEL (reference sequence). The CDR3 totals 15 residues. The CDR3 coding sequence is TGTGCCAGCAGTCCCGGGACAGGGGCTCGGAATGAGCAGTTCTTC. This encodes CASSPGTGARNEQFF.

The gene calls are TRBV4-3 and TRBJ2-1, with 12 bases identical to TRBD2. CDR3 size: 18 residues. CDR1 and CDR2 from the germline V gene are LGHNA and YSLEER. The V segment lost 4 bases and the J segment 14 bases; nucleotides outside the gene matches: 21. The CDR3: CASSRESSGGLAGQQEFF. The CDR3 DNA follows: TGCGCCAGCAGCCGAGAATCTTCCGGAGGACTAGCGGGACAGCAGGAGTTCTTC.

The genes are TRBV7-2 and TRBJ1-5; 7 nucleotides align to TRBD1. Per germline, CDR1 SGHTA and CDR2 FQGNSA. V lost 1 base, J lost 2 bases, and 2 bases stayed unmatched. The CDR3 length is 15 residues. Here the CDR3 reads CASSLETGGNQPQHF. The DNA for the CDR3 is TGTGCCAGCAGCTTAGAAACAGGGGGCAATCAGCCCCAGCATTTT.

The count of this clone is one. The chain recombines TRBV5-5 with TRBJ2-5; D remains unclear. CDR1 is SGHKS and CDR2 is YYEKEE in the germline V gene (reference sequence). V gave up 0 bases and J gave up 7 bases, with 4 bases separating them. The CDR3 is 11 residues long. CDR3 in DNA: TGTGCCAGCAGCTTGGGTAGGACCCAGTACTTC. Protein product: CASSLGRTQYF.

This chain joins TRBV7-2 and TRBJ2-7, with 8 positions matching TRBD2. The CDR3 is 15 amino acids. Germline CDR1 is SGHTA and CDR2 is FQGNSA. Germline trimming cut 3 bases from V and 5 bases from J; bases unmatched to any gene: 9. Here the CDR3 reads CASSFPIGLAHEQYF. The CDR3 bases are TGTGCCAGCAGCTTTCCAATCGGACTAGCCCACGAGCAGTACTTC.

This chain uses TRBV19 with TRBJ1-1; D not resolved. Trimming left V 5 bases short and J 3 bases short, with 10 bases between. The CDR3 runs to 13 residues. CDR1 is LNHDA, CDR2 SQIVND, per germline (reference sequence). CDR3 residues: CASSEDRDTEAFF. The CDR3, as DNA: TGTGCCAGTAGTGAAGACCGGGACACTGAAGCTTTCTTT.

This chain uses TRBV28 with TRBJ2-7; 8 positions match TRBD1. Trimming removed 6 bases from V and 4 bases from J; junction bases left unmatched: 8. Per germline, CDR1 MDHEN and CDR2 SYDVKM. CDR3 length equals 14 residues. The CDR3 nucleotides are TGTGCCAGCAGGAGACAGGGGTTAATTTACGAGCAGTACTTC. Translation gives CASRRQGLIYEQYF.